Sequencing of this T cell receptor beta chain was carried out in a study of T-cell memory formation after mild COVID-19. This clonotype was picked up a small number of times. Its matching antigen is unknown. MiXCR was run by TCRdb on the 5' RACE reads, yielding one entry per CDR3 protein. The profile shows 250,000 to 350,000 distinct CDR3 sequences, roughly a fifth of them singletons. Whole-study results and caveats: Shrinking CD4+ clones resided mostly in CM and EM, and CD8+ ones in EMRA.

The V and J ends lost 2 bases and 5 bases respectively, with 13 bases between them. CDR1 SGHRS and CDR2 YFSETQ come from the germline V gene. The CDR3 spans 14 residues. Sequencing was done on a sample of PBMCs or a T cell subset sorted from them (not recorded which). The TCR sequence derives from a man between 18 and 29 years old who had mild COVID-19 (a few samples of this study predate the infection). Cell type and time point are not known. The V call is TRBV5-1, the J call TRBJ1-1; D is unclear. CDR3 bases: TGCGCCAGCAGCTTTGCCGGGGTCGGGACTGAAGCTTTCTTT. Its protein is CASSFAGVGTEAFF.